The rows below give T cell receptor beta chains drawn from one sample of a study of graft-versus-host responses after intestinal transplantation. Libraries were prepared by immunoSEQ multiplex PCR; TCRdb keeps only in-frame clonotypes and omits some of them. The table lists 86,000 or so clones, about 89% of them singletons. Which antigens these TCRs recognize remains unknown. Sequencing was performed on unstimulated CD8+ T cells sorted from spleen or lymph node cells, taken before intestinal transplant. The receptors derive from a human donor who received an intestinal transplant. CDR3s include the opening cysteine and the closing phenylalanine or tryptophan.

TRBV13,TRBJ2-3,CASSFLAGGQEDTQYF
TRBV7-9,TRBJ1-1,CASSLIGVGNTEAFF
TRBV20-1,TRBJ1-2,CSAYQRVYTF
TRBV28,TRBJ2-1,CASSFDWASGRYEQFF
TRBV29-1,TRBJ2-1,CSVEGVNKGSYNEQFF
TRBV6-1,TRBJ2-7,CASSEIQGIYEQYF
TRBV15,TRBJ1-5,CATSGGRGGNQPQHF
TRBV5-6,TRBJ2-1,CASSLAGRRGAGEQFF
TRBV23-1,TRBJ2-2,CASSLKRGNTGELFF
TRBV12-5,TRBJ1-1,CASGLDGVGFNEAFF
TRBV6-5,TRBJ2-7,CASPGSSYEQYF
TRBV6-5,TRBJ2-7,CASSYSGPYEQYF
TRBV7-9,TRBJ2-7,CASSLPLAGYEQYF
TRBV4-1,TRBJ2-7,CASSQVGRAGLRYF
TRBV11-2,TRBJ2-7,CASSLAGDTYEQYF
TRBV6-6,TRBJ2-7,CASSPGLAREAYEQYF
TRBV11-3,TRBJ1-1,CASSYVTGTEAFF
TRBV7-6,TRBJ1-1,CASSAGTGGKLWNTEAFF
TRBV5-1,TRBJ1-4,CASSLAWKPNEKLFF
TRBV9,TRBJ2-5,CASSRGPTPSETQYF
TRBV5-5,TRBJ2-7,CASSRTRLGGRLSYEQYF
TRBV13,TRBJ2-2,CASKGTGGNTGELFF
TRBV7-9,TRBJ1-2,CASSLYAGVGYGYTF
TRBV6-5,TRBJ1-2,CASSYGYYGYTF
TRBV7-9,TRBJ1-2,CASSFRPVGYTF
TRBV7-6,TRBJ1-5,CASSLGPPGSSNQPQHF
TRBV13,TRBJ2-3,CASSSPSGGDTDTQYF
TRBV27,TRBJ1-5,CASSLMTGLNQPQHF
TRBV2,TRBJ2-1,CASSGRLASSLNEQFF
TRBV2,TRBJ2-7,CASSWGQGADEQYF
TRBV13,TRBJ2-1,CASSLVAYNEQFF
TRBV6-6,TRBJ2-7,CASSYSKRDEQYF
TRBV4-1,TRBJ2-1,CASSQDLMWTEYNEQFF
TRBV5-6,TRBJ2-3,CASSSTDTQYF
TRBV27,TRBJ1-5,CASRTTGGNQPQHF
TRBV27,TRBJ2-1,CASLLDGTGKANSYNEQFF
TRBV7-2,TRBJ1-2,CASSELSYGYTF
TRBV14,TRBJ1-2,CASSQDDRGFYGYTF
TRBV6-5,TRBJ2-3,CASSYAGDATDTQYF
TRBV11-2,TRBJ2-7,CASSALSGVLSYEQYF
TRBV7-9,TRBJ2-1,CASRLGVAGVFF
TRBV2,TRBJ1-2,CASSGSLLENYGYTF
TRBV7-6,TRBJ2-1,CASSLWALAGGFNEQFF
TRBV6-5,TRBJ2-7,CASSYFSGSVYEQYF
TRBV29-1,TRBJ1-6,CSVVGAGDSPLHF
TRBV6-5,TRBJ2-7,CASGSGTGPKRQYF
TRBV4-2,.,CASSQESVIYEQYF
TRBV19,TRBJ2-1,CASSMGWGKFQDEQFF
TRBV27,TRBJ2-7,CASSTGSYEQYF
TRBV7-2,TRBJ2-4,CASSPDRAKNIQYF